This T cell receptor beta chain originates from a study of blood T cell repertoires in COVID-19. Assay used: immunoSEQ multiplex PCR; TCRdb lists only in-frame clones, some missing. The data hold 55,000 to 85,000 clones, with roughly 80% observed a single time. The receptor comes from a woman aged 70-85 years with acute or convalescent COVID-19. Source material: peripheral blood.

The CDR3 reads CASSMRGTGANVLTF. The DNA of the CDR3 is TGTGCCAGCAGTATGAGGGGGACTGGGGCCAACGTCCTGACTTTC. The chain carries TRBV25-1 and TRBJ2-6; possibly TRBD1 for D (6 bases). The CDR3 totals 15 residues. Trimming took 5 bases from V and 2 from J, leaving 10 bases between them. CDR1 MGHDK and CDR2 SYGVNS come from the germline V gene.